One TCR beta chain is described in this entry. It lacks a known antigen. No base qualities exist here, and no much larger clone lies one base off it. From the germline V gene, CDR1 is MGHRA and CDR2 is YSYEKL. V has 1 base trimmed and J has 3 bases trimmed; junction bases matching no gene number 4. From the cysteine through the phenylalanine, the CDR3 covers 15 amino acids. Here the CDR3 DNA is all that survives: 45 bases in frame from base 1. Donors were enrolled in RACIN, a single-arm phase I dose-escalation trial combining nivolumab, ipilimumab, aspirin, low-dose cyclophosphamide and low-dose radiotherapy. To be eligible, a patient needed to have an advanced solid tumor that was TIL-negative. To make first-strand cDNA, Superscript III was used along with a set of TRAV- and TRBV-specific primers so that both the TCRalpha and TCRbeta chains were covered. TCRs were amplified with Phusion for approximately 19 PCR cycles using a constant-region primer together with the adapter attached to the V primers. Isolated mRNA was amplified with the MessageAmp II aRNA Amplification Kit, using a roughly 17-hour in vitro transcription at 37°C. The Dynabeads mRNA DIRECT Purification Kit was used to isolate the mRNA for TCR sequencing. Indexed Illumina adapters were added in a second Phusion PCR of roughly 23 cycles, and the PCR products were purified with AMPure XP beads. The study's processing was this. Using custom Perl scripts, TCR sequences encoding the same protein were pooled, out-of-frame sequences were removed, and the abundance of each clonotype was computed. TCR sequences supported by only a single read were excluded from analysis. The metrics used to describe the repertoires included Shannon entropy, Gini index, clonality, richness, and the frequency of TCRs shared between repertoires. The public reads were quality trimmed at Q25 with fastp and then assembled into clones with MiXCR by TCRdb, keeping productive beta chains. When rows share a CDR3 protein, they turn into one entry using the most common DNA and genes. The V and J calls shown here were made by TCRdb, not taken from the authors' results. In all, the sample holds more than 9,000 distinct CDR3 sequences, and roughly 80% of those were seen once. The ten largest make up about 1.5% of the sample.

These data originate in a study of low-dose radiotherapy and immunotherapy resistance in tumors (dated by TCRdb to 2022 to 2024). About the full investigation: In Cohort 1, each fraction delivered 0.5 Gy every 2 weeks, and the prescribed total PTV dose was 6.5 Gy. Starting on cycle 1 day 1, patients took 300 mg of aspirin by mouth once daily for four cycles. No randomization into treatment groups was done for the people taking part in the trial. Patients were given nivolumab as a 240 mg flat dose every two weeks and ipilimumab at 1 mg/kg every six weeks, with both drugs delivered intravenously. Cyclophosphamide 200 mg/m2 was given intravenously every two weeks, one day before each radiation and immunotherapy administration. Eight patients were included in the translational analysis: three from the first dose cohort and the first five from the second dose cohort. For Cohort 2, the dose was 1 Gy per fraction given every two weeks, adding up to 13 Gy in total across 26 weeks.

The clonotype originates from a human donor with advanced metastatic prostate, ovarian, gallbladder or colorectal cancer (not recorded which). This table probably holds off-target reads from a library built for another chain. The chain is assembled from TRBV4-1 and TRBJ1-1; the central 8 bases match TRBD1. The CDR3 region reads CASSQGGQGYTEAFF. Read as DNA, the sequence is TGCGCCAGCAGCCAAGGTGGACAGGGATACACTGAAGCTTTCTTT.